This entry is about one T cell receptor beta chain. Its cognate antigen is unknown. This entry is derived from a study of shared clonotypes between healthy human individuals. Study-wide points: Naive subsets, compared against memory subsets, generally had larger estimated richness values. Clonotype sharing levels among donors were expected to vary with sequencing depth.

The study ran the assay at deep level. Using immunoSEQ multiplex PCR, the repertoire was profiled, and TCRdb retains in-frame clones only, with some absent. The table lists 550,000 to 850,000 clones, under 80% of them singletons. This TCR came from a woman in her twenties or thirties in good health. The sample was memory CD4+ T cells sorted from blood. Subset described: CD45RA-negative fraction.

Here the CDR3 DNA reads TGTGCCAGTAGTTCATGGCTAACAAACACCGGGGAGCTGTTTTTT. It codes for CASSSWLTNTGELFF. The chain uses TRBV19 and TRBJ2-2; no reliable D call. V was trimmed by 5 bases and J by 2 bases, leaving 12 bases between them. Per the germline V gene, CDR1 is LNHDA and CDR2 is SQIVND (reference sequence). The CDR3 is 15 amino acids.